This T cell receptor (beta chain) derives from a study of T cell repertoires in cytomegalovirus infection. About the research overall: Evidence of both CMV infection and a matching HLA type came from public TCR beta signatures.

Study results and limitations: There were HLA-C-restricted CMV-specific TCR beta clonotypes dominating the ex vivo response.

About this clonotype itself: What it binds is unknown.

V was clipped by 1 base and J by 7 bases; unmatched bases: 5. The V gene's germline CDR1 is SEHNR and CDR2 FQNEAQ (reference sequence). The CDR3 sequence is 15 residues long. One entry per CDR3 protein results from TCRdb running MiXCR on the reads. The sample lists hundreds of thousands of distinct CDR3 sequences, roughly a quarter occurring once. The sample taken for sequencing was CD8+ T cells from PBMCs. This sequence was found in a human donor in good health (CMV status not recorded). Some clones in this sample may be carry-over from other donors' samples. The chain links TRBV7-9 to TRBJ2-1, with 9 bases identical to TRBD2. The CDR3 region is CASSLVPAGGNEQFF. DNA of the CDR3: TGTGCCAGCAGCTTAGTCCCAGCGGGGGGAAATGAGCAGTTCTTC.